This entry concerns a single T cell receptor (beta chain). It has no known antigen specificity. Per-base quality was not reported, and no clone a single base away is much larger than it. Using the deep immunoSEQ assay, multiplex PCR amplified TCR CDR3 regions from genomic DNA. Extracted genomic DNA from each cell subset was distributed evenly across all wells of several immunoSEQ 96-well plates, and each plate was treated as a replicate. For sorted subsets, each replicate PCR was loaded with about 0.2 ug genomic DNA, equivalent to 25,000 to 30,000 T cell genomes. The purified libraries were quantified using a Qubit 3.0 fluorometer, sized with a Bioanalyzer 2100, and then quantified again using the KAPA Library Quantification kit. Every immunoSEQ 96-well plate was sequenced on a separate single-read 150-cycle Illumina NextSeq 550 flow cell. The study's own analysis went as follows. Because the immunoSEQ output held only junctional sequences and lacked quality scores, the filtering could not match the filtering applied to full-length reads. To assign V/J genes and CDR3, sequences were annotated using PyIR, a Python wrapper for IgBLAST v1.9, with IMGT germline references. Reads with weak V/J assignments (E-value above 1e-6), missing CDR3, stop codons, out-of-frame junctions, or ambiguous translated residues were removed. V3J clonotypes were defined as sequences sharing an identical inferred V gene, J gene, and CDR3 amino acid sequence. The percentage overlap between two repertoires was calculated by dividing the number of shared unique clonotypes by the size of the smaller repertoire. Three approaches were used to assess repertoire richness: RTK rarefaction, the Chao1 estimator, and Recon v2.1 estimates of unobserved clonotypes. OLGA was used to compute generation probabilities for all TCRbeta clonotypes that the gDNA method yielded from a handful of donors. TCRdb re-hosts the immuneACCESS table, in-frame sequences only. Its copies lack some clones; in the studies checked, an unresolved V gene accounts for under half of them, and the cause for the rest is not known. V and J calls plus clone size are reproduced from that table; the DNA served to infer D and trimming. In this sample the table shows around 940,000 clones, around 80% of which occur a single time. Approximately 1.5% of the sample comes from the top ten.

The data are from a study of shared clonotypes between healthy human individuals (dated by TCRdb to the early 2020s). Background for the entire study: A couple of women and three men aged 18 to 49 years were included in the cohort. For each donor, CD4 naive and CD4 memory were each run on three plates, CD8 naive on two plates, and CD8 memory on one plate. The study deeply sequenced blood TCR repertoires of five healthy adults to estimate repertoire size and the extent of clonotype sharing between individuals. Between about 0.9 and 8.9 billion PBMCs per donor were obtained by leukapheresis. To increase sequencing depth and limit assay-specific biases, TCR repertoire library preparation and sequencing were carried out by different laboratories using diverse techniques.

Paper-wide results and their limitations: Larger estimated clonotype richness was generally found for naive subsets than for memory subsets. Because the study included a small number of donors, the genetic and exposure-history diversity represented was limited. Compared with non-shared clonotypes, clonotypes shared by all four sorted-subset donors had higher generation probabilities. Sampling was restricted to blood, and TCR repertoires in tissues likely differ from the TCR repertoires found in blood. Sharing across a handful of donors was observed for roughly 5.4% of naive CD4, about 3.2% of naive CD8, 2% to 2.5% of memory CD4, and over 0.3% of memory CD8 clonotypes. Pairwise subsampling indicated that sequencing depth was expected to affect the degree of clonotype sharing among donors. Incomplete sequencing was indicated by rarefaction of sorted-subset datasets, despite the large sequencing depth.

Trimming at the junction amounts to 5 bases on V and 3 bases on J, and the germline ends lie 14 bases apart. CDR1 MRHNA and CDR2 SNTAGT are derived from the germline V gene. The CDR3 covers 15 residues, taking in both the cysteine and the phenylalanine. The sequence is cut down to CDR3 DNA, 45 bases in frame from base 1. The donors were healthy, HIV-negative adults with no recently reported acute infections or vaccinations. All donors were Caucasian adults living in Nashville, Tennessee, USA. Magnetic negative selection was used to enrich CD4+ T cells, after which naive cells were positively selected on CD45RA and the negative fraction became the memory subset. After blood collection by leukapheresis, PBMCs were isolated using Ficoll-Histopaque density gradient centrifugation and then cryopreserved in the vapor phase of liquid nitrogen. Analytical flow cytometry was used to check the purity and quantity of every magnetically sorted T cell population. Each sorted fraction had its genomic DNA isolated and then quantified by UV absorbance on a Nanodrop 2000c.

The sequence is built from TRBV6-4 and TRBJ2-1, with the D gene tentatively TRBD1 or TRBD2, based on 6 matching bases in each. The origin of this receptor is a man aged 18 to 30 in good health. The sample taken for sequencing was memory CD4+ T cells sorted from blood. The cell subset or site label for this specimen denotes: CD45RA-negative fraction. The DNA is as follows: TGTGCCAGCAGTTTATCAGGGGAGGACTACAATGAGCAGTTCTTC. Its translation reads: CASSLSGEDYNEQFF.